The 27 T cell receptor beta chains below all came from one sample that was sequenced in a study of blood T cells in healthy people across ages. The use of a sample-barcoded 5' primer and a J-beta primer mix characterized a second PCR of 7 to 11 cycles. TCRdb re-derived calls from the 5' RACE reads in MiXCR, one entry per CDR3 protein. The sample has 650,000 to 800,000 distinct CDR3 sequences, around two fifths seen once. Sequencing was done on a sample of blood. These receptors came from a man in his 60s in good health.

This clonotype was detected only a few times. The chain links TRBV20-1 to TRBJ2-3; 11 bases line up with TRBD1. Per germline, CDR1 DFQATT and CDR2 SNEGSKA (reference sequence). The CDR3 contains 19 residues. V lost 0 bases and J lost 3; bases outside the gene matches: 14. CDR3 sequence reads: CSARDPLGDRGLGTDTQYF. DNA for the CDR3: TGCAGTGCTAGAGACCCCCTAGGGGACAGGGGGTTAGGTACAGATACGCAGTATTTT.

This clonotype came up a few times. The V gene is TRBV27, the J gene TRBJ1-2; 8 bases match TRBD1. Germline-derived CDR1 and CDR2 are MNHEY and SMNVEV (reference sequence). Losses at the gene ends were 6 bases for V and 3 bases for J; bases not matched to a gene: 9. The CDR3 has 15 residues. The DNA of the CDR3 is TGTGCCAGCAGACTAGAAGGACAGGGACACTATGGCTACACCTTC. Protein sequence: CASRLEGQGHYGYTF.

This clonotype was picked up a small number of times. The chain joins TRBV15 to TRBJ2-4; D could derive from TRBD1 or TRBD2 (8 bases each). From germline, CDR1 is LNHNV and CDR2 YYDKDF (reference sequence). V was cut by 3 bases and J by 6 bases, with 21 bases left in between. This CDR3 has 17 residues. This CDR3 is CATSSLGRAGGLNIQYF. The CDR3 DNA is TGTGCCACCAGCAGTCTCGGGAGGGCAGGGGGCTTAAACATTCAGTACTTC.

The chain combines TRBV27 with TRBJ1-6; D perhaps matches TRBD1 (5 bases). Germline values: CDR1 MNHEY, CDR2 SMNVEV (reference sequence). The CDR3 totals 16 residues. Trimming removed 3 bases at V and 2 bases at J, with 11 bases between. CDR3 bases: TGTGCCAGCAGTTTGACAGCAATCACCTATAATTCACCCCTCCACTTT. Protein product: CASSLTAITYNSPLHF.

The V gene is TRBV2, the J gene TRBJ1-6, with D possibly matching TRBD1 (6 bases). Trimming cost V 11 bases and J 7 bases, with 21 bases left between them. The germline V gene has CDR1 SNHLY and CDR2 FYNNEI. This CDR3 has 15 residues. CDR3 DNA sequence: TGTGCCTCCCGACAACAGGGTTCGAAAAATTCACCCCTCCACTTT. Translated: CASRQQGSKNSPLHF.

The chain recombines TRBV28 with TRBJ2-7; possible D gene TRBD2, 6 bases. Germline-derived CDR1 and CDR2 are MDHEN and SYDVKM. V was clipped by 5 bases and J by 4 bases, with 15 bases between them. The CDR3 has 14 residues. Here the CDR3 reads CASSPTMGGYEQYF. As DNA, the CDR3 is TGTGCCAGCAGTCCAACAATGGGGGGTTACGAGCAGTACTTC.

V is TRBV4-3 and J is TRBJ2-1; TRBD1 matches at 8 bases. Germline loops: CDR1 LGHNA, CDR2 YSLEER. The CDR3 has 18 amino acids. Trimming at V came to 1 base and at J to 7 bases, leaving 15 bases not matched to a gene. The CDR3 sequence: CASSQAPGQGGDENEQFF. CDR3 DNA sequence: TGCGCCAGCAGCCAAGCCCCCGGACAGGGAGGAGATGAAAATGAGCAGTTCTTC.

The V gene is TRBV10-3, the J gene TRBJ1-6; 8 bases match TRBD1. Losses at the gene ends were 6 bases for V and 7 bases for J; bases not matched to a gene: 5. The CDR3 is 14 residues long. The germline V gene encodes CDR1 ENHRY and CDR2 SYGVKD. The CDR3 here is CAISQGQDNSPLHF. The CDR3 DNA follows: TGTGCCATCAGCCAGGGACAGGACAATTCACCCCTCCACTTT.

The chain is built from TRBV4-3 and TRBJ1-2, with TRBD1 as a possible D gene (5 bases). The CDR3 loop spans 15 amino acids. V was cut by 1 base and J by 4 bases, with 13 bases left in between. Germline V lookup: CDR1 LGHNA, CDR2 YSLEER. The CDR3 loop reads CASSQGDSLIYGYTF. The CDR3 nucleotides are TGCGCCAGCAGCCAAGGGGACTCCCTTATCTATGGCTACACCTTC.

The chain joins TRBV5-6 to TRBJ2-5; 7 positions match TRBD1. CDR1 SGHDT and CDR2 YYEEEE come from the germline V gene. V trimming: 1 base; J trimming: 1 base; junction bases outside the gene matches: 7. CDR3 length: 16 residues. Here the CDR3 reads CASSLSVRGSQETQYF. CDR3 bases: TGTGCCAGCAGCTTGTCCGTCAGGGGGTCCCAAGAGACCCAGTACTTC.

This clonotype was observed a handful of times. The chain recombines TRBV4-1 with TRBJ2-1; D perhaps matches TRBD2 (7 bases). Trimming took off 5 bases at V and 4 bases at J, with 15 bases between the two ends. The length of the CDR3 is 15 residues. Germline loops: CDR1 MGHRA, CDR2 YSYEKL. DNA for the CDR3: TGCGCCAGCAGCTCACTAGGGGGGGGATACAATGAGCAGTTCTTC. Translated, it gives CASSSLGGGYNEQFF.

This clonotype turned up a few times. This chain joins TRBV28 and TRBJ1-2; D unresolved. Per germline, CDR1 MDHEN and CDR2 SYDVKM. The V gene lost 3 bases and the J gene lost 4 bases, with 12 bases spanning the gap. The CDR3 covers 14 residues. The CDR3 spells CASSFGVEGYGYTF. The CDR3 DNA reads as TGTGCCAGCAGTTTCGGGGTAGAGGGCTATGGCTACACCTTC.

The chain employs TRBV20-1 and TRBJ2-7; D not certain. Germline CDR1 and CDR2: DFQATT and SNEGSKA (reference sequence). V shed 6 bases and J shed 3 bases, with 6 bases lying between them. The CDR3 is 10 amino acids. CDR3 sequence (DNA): TGCAGTGCCTGGAACTACGAGCAGTACTTC. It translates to CSAWNYEQYF.

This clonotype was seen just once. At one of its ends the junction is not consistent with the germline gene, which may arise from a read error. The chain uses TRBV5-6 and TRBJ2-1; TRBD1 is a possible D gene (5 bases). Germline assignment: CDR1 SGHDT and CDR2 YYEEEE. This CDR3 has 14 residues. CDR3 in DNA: TGTGCCAGCGGCTTAGGGCAGGGCTACAATGAGCAGTTCTTC. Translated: CASGLGQGYNEQFF.

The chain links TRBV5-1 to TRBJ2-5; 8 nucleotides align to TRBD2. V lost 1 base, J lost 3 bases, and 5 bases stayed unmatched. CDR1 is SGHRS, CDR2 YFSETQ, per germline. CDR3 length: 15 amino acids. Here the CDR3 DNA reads TGCGCCAGCAGCTTGCAGCGGGGGACCGAAGAGACCCAGTACTTC. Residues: CASSLQRGTEETQYF.

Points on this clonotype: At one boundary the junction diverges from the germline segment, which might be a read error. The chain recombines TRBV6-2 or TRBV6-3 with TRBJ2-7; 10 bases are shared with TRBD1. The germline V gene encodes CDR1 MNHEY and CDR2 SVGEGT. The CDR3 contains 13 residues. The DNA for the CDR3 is TGTGCCATCAGTTGGGACAGGGGATACGAGCAGTACTTC. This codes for CAISWDRGYEQYF.

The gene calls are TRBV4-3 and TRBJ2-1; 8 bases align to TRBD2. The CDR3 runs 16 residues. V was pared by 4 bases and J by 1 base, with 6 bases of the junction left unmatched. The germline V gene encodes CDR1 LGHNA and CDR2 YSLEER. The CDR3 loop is CASSPFGGGSYNEQFF. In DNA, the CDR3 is TGCGCCAGCAGCCCTTTTGGCGGGGGGTCCTACAATGAGCAGTTCTTC.

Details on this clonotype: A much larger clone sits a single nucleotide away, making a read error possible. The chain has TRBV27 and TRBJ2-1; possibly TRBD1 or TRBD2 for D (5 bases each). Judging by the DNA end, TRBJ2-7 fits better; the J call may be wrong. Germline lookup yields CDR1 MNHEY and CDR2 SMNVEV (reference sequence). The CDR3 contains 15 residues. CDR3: CASSPGTASYNEQYF. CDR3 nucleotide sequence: TGTGCCAGCAGTCCTGGGACGGCCTCCTACAATGAGCAGTACTTC.

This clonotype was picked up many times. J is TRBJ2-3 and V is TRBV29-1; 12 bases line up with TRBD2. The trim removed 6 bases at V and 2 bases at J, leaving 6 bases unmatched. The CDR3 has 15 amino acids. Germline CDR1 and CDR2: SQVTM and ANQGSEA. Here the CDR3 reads CSVRGLAGPTDTQYF. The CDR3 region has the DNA TGCAGCGTGAGGGGACTAGCGGGCCCCACAGATACGCAGTATTTT.

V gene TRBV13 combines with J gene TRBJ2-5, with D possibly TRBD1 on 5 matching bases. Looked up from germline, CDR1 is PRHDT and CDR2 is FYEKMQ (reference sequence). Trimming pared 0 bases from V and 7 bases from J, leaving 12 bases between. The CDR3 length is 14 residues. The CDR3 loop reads CASSLGRVVGTQYF. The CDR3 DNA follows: TGTGCCAGCAGCTTAGGCAGGGTGGTGGGGACCCAGTACTTC.

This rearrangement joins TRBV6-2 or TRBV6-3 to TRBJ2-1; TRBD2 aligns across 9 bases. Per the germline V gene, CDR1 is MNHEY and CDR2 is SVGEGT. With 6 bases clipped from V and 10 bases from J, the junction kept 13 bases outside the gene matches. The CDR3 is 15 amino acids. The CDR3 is CASRTAGGGRGEQFF. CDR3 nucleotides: TGTGCCAGCAGAACAGCGGGGGGCGGAAGGGGAGAGCAGTTCTTC.

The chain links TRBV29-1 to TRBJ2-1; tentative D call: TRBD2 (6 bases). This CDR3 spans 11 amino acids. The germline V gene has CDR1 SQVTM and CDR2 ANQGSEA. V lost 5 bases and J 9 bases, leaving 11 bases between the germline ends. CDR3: CSVYLGGEQFF. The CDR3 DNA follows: TGCAGCGTTTACTTGGGGGGTGAGCAGTTCTTC.

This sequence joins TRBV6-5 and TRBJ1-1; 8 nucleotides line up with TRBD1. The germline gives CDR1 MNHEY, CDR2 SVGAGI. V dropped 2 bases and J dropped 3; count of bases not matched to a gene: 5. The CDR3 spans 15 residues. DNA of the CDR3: TGTGCCAGCAGTTACGATACAGGGGGTTACACTGAAGCTTTCTTT. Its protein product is CASSYDTGGYTEAFF.

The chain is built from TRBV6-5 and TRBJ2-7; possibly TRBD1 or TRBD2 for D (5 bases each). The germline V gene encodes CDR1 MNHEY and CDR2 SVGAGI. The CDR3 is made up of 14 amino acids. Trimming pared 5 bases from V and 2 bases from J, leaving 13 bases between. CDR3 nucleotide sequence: TGTGCCAGCAGTGACAGAGAGGGTCCCTACGAGCAGTACTTC. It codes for CASSDREGPYEQYF.

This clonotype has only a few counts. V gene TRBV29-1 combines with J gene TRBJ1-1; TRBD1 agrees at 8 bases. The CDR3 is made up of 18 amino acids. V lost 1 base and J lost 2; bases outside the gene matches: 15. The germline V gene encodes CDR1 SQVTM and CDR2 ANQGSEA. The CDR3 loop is CSVEAGYWQGAVNTEAFF. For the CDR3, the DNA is TGCAGCGTTGAAGCGGGTTATTGGCAGGGGGCCGTAAACACTGAAGCTTTCTTT.

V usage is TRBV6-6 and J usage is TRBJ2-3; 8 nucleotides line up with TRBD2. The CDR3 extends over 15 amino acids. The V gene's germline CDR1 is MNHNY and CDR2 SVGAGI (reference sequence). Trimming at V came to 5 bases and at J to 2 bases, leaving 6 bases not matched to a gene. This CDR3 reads CASSGVSGVTDTQYF. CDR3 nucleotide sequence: TGTGCCAGCAGTGGCGTTAGCGGGGTCACAGATACGCAGTATTTT.

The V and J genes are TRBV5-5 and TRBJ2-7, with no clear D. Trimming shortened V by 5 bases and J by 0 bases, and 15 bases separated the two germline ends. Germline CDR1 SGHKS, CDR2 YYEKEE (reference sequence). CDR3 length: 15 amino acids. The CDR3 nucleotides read TGTGCCAGCAGTGCGGACGGTGTTCTCTCCTACGAGCAGTACTTC. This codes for CASSADGVLSYEQYF.